This entry lists 5 T cell receptor beta chains sequenced from one sample in a study of post-analysis software for immune sequencing data. Study-level results: Higher frequency in patients than in controls was seen for roughly five TRBV segments, with TRBV5-6, TRBV5-1 and TRBV20-1 among them.

Sequencing libraries made from TCR beta cDNA carried unique molecular identifiers. MiXCR was run by TCRdb on the PCR reads, yielding one entry per CDR3 protein. The sample lists about 760,000 distinct CDR3 sequences, about 27% occurring once. The antigens these receptors bind are not known. Source material: blood. These receptor sequences come from a girl aged 5-17 years with multiple sclerosis.

This clonotype was detected a few times. The chain has TRBV5-1 and TRBJ1-4; D gene unclear. This CDR3 region has 13 residues. Germline V gene sequence: CDR1 SGHRS, CDR2 YFSETQ. V was pared by 5 bases and J by 6 bases, with 11 bases between. The CDR3 loop reads CASRGTADEKLFF. The CDR3, as DNA: TGCGCCAGCAGGGGTACGGCCGATGAAAAACTGTTTTTT.

The CDR3 nucleotides are TGCAGCGTTGAGCGCAGGGATTTAGGTGGCTACACCTTC. This sequence encodes CSVERRDLGGYTF. This chain uses TRBV29-1 with TRBJ1-2, with D maybe TRBD1 (5 bases). Germline CDR1 reads SQVTM; CDR2 reads ANQGSEA. The ends were cut back, 3 bases at V and 7 bases at J, with 15 bases in the middle. This CDR3 contains 13 residues.

This clonotype was counted a few times. The rearrangement links TRBV12-3 or TRBV12-4 to TRBJ2-1, with TRBD1 matching 10 bases. The CDR3 spans 14 residues. V gave up 7 bases and J gave up 6 bases; unmatched junction bases: 6. CDR3 nucleotides: TGTGCCAGCATTCGGACAGGGGGTTTCAATGAGCAGTTCTTC. Amino acid sequence: CASIRTGGFNEQFF.

This clonotype has only one observation. The V gene is TRBV5-4, the J gene TRBJ2-3, with 15 positions matching TRBD2. CDR1 SGHNT and CDR2 YYREEE come from the germline V gene (reference sequence). The CDR3 consists of 17 residues. Losses at the gene ends were 3 bases for V and 5 bases for J; bases not matched to a gene: 7. The CDR3 is CASSSASGLAGGDTQYF. The CDR3 nucleotides are TGTGCCAGCAGCTCGGCCTCGGGACTAGCGGGAGGAGATACGCAGTATTTT.

The rearrangement uses TRBV20-1 and TRBJ2-7; D is perhaps TRBD1 (6 bases). The V end was cut by 3 bases, the J end by 3 bases, with 21 bases between. This CDR3 has 16 amino acids. CDR1 and CDR2 (germline): DFQATT, SNEGSKA (reference sequence). This chain's CDR3 is CSARGPYRDTLYEQYF. The CDR3 coding sequence is TGCAGTGCTAGGGGACCTTACCGGGACACCCTCTACGAGCAGTACTTC.